This is a list of T cell receptor beta chains from one sample in a study of neurological immune-mediated disorders. From the 5' RACE reads, TCRdb called clonotypes with MiXCR, one entry per CDR3 protein. The sample holds about 49,000 distinct CDR3 sequences, about 9.1% seen once. Sequences were obtained from PBMCs. All receptors come from a woman in her 40s in good health. Each CDR3 is given with its conserved first and last residue. Each record gives: V gene, J gene, clone size, D gene, CDR3 protein, CDR3 DNA. D genes are given only for firm matches. The listing skips clone size in some rows; elsewhere it reads once, few, many or a size class.

V gene: TRBV20-1
J gene: TRBJ2-1
clone size: many
D gene: TRBD2
CDR3 protein: CSARGYTSGSREQFF
CDR3 DNA: TGCAGTGCTAGAGGCTACACTAGCGGGAGTCGTGAGCAGTTCTTC

V gene: TRBV7-2
J gene: TRBJ1-1
clone size: few
D gene: NA
CDR3 protein: CASSSDWTVKPEAFF
CDR3 DNA: TGTGCCAGCAGCTCGGACTGGACAGTCAAACCCGAAGCTTTCTTT

V gene: TRBV7-2
J gene: TRBJ2-3
clone size: many
D gene: NA
CDR3 protein: CASSWGLTGAGDTQYF
CDR3 DNA: TGTGCCAGCAGCTGGGGACTCACTGGGGCGGGAGATACGCAGTATTTT

V gene: TRBV18
J gene: TRBJ1-1
clone size: many
D gene: NA
CDR3 protein: CASSQTAMNTEAFF
CDR3 DNA: TGTGCCAGCTCACAGACAGCCATGAACACTGAAGCTTTCTTT

V gene: TRBV5-1
J gene: TRBJ1-1
clone size: many
D gene: NA
CDR3 protein: CASSPSRETEAFF
CDR3 DNA: TGCGCCAGCAGCCCTTCTAGGGAGACTGAAGCTTTCTTT

V gene: TRBV4-3
J gene: TRBJ2-7
clone size: NA
D gene: TRBD1
CDR3 protein: CASCPRTGDEQYF
CDR3 DNA: TGCGCTAGCTGCCCACGGACAGGGGACGAGCAGTACTTC

V gene: TRBV18
J gene: TRBJ1-5
clone size: many
D gene: NA
CDR3 protein: CASSLSVRGNQPQHF
CDR3 DNA: TGTGCCAGCTCACTGTCCGTTCGTGGCAATCAGCCCCAGCATTTT

V gene: TRBV20-1
J gene: TRBJ1-2
clone size: NA
D gene: NA
CDR3 protein: CSACCEASAGYGYTF
CDR3 DNA: TGCAGTGCCTGCTGCGAGGCCTCGGCGGGTTATGGCTACACCTTC

V gene: TRBV12-3/TRBV12-4
J gene: TRBJ2-7
clone size: NA
D gene: NA
CDR3 protein: CASSQTGTYEQYF
CDR3 DNA: TGTGCCAGCAGTCAGACAGGAACCTACGAGCAGTACTTC

V gene: TRBV5-6
J gene: TRBJ2-3
clone size: many
D gene: NA
CDR3 protein: CATHGGGLDTQYF
CDR3 DNA: TGTGCCACCCATGGGGGGGGCCTGGATACGCAGTATTTT

V gene: TRBV27
J gene: TRBJ2-1
clone size: many
D gene: TRBD2
CDR3 protein: CASSPGRGRASGRNEQFF
CDR3 DNA: TGTGCCAGCAGCCCTGGGCGCGGGAGGGCTAGCGGGAGGAATGAGCAGTTCTTC

V gene: TRBV6-6
J gene: TRBJ1-3
clone size: many
D gene: NA
CDR3 protein: CASSYAGSGNTIYF
CDR3 DNA: TGTGCCAGCAGTTACGCGGGCTCTGGAAACACCATATATTTT

V gene: TRBV27
J gene: TRBJ2-1
clone size: NA
D gene: NA
CDR3 protein: CANSPGESAGTGYNEQFF
CDR3 DNA: TGTGCCAACAGTCCGGGTGAGAGCGCGGGAACTGGGTACAATGAGCAGTTCTTC

V gene: TRBV7-2
J gene: TRBJ2-3
clone size: NA
D gene: TRBD2
CDR3 protein: CASSDLAGGYDTQYF
CDR3 DNA: TGTGCCAGCAGCGACCTAGCGGGGGGGTACGATACGCAGTATTTT

V gene: TRBV5-1
J gene: TRBJ1-1
clone size: many
D gene: NA
CDR3 protein: CASSYTDNFNTEAFF
CDR3 DNA: TGCGCCAGCAGCTACACTGACAACTTCAACACTGAAGCTTTCTTT

V gene: TRBV5-1
J gene: TRBJ2-1
clone size: many
D gene: TRBD2
CDR3 protein: CASSITSGGESEQFF
CDR3 DNA: TGCGCCAGCAGCATTACTAGCGGGGGGGAGAGTGAGCAGTTCTTC

V gene: TRBV11-2
J gene: TRBJ2-6
clone size: NA
D gene: NA
CDR3 protein: CASSLDVGTYGSGANVLTF
CDR3 DNA: TGTGCCAGCAGCTTAGATGTCGGGACATATGGCTCTGGGGCCAACGTCCTGACTTTC

V gene: TRBV9
J gene: TRBJ1-2
clone size: many
D gene: NA
CDR3 protein: CASSGQLYYGYTF
CDR3 DNA: TGTGCCAGCAGCGGACAGCTGTACTATGGCTACACCTTC

V gene: TRBV29-1
J gene: TRBJ2-3
clone size: NA
D gene: NA
CDR3 protein: CSVRQTDTQYF
CDR3 DNA: TGCAGCGTCAGACAGACAGATACGCAGTATTTT

V gene: TRBV7-3
J gene: TRBJ2-2
clone size: NA
D gene: TRBD1
CDR3 protein: CASSSGDRFANTGELFF
CDR3 DNA: TGTGCCAGCAGCTCGGGGGACAGGTTTGCGAACACCGGGGAGCTGTTTTTT

V gene: TRBV20-1
J gene: TRBJ2-5
clone size: many
D gene: TRBD1
CDR3 protein: CSAGGQGEETQYF
CDR3 DNA: TGCAGTGCTGGTGGACAGGGTGAAGAGACCCAGTACTTC

V gene: TRBV4-3
J gene: TRBJ1-6
clone size: few
D gene: NA
CDR3 protein: CASSQARRNSPLHF
CDR3 DNA: TGCGCCAGCAGCCAAGCCAGGCGGAATTCACCCCTCCACTTT

V gene: TRBV20-1
J gene: TRBJ2-3
clone size: many
D gene: TRBD2
CDR3 protein: CSARGVAGSGDTQYF
CDR3 DNA: TGCAGTGCTAGGGGGGTAGCGGGATCTGGAGATACGCAGTATTTT

V gene: TRBV12-3/TRBV12-4
J gene: TRBJ1-1
clone size: many
D gene: NA
CDR3 protein: CASSLFITEAFF
CDR3 DNA: TGTGCCAGCAGTTTATTTATCACTGAAGCTTTCTTT

V gene: TRBV6-6
J gene: TRBJ2-2
clone size: NA
D gene: TRBD2
CDR3 protein: CASSYSVLSRGSNTGELFF
CDR3 DNA: TGTGCCAGCAGTTACTCTGTGCTATCGCGGGGGTCGAACACCGGGGAGCTGTTTTTT

V gene: TRBV5-6
J gene: TRBJ1-5
clone size: many
D gene: NA
CDR3 protein: CASSFYQVNQPQHF
CDR3 DNA: TGTGCCAGCAGCTTCTATCAGGTGAATCAGCCCCAGCATTTT

V gene: TRBV12-3/TRBV12-4
J gene: TRBJ2-1
clone size: many
D gene: NA
CDR3 protein: CASSPLREQFF
CDR3 DNA: TGTGCCAGCAGTCCCCTTCGGGAGCAGTTCTTC

V gene: TRBV10-3
J gene: TRBJ2-5
clone size: many
D gene: TRBD2
CDR3 protein: CAISRGGSQETQYF
CDR3 DNA: TGTGCCATCTCGCGGGGGGGTTCCCAAGAGACCCAGTACTTC

V gene: TRBV18
J gene: TRBJ1-1
clone size: few
D gene: NA
CDR3 protein: CASSPRIGENTEAFF
CDR3 DNA: TGTGCCAGCTCACCGAGAATTGGTGAAAACACTGAAGCTTTCTTT

V gene: TRBV6-2/TRBV6-3
J gene: TRBJ2-1
clone size: many
D gene: NA
CDR3 protein: CASSSPRLGMNEQFF
CDR3 DNA: TGTGCCAGCAGTTCCCCGCGACTAGGGATGAATGAGCAGTTCTTC

V gene: TRBV29-1
J gene: TRBJ1-2
clone size: many
D gene: NA
CDR3 protein: CSVEGGSGYTF
CDR3 DNA: TGCAGCGTTGAAGGTGGCTCGGGCTACACCTTC

V gene: TRBV20-1
J gene: TRBJ1-1
clone size: many
D gene: NA
CDR3 protein: CSASRAERHTEAFF
CDR3 DNA: TGCAGTGCTAGTCGGGCAGAAAGACACACTGAAGCTTTCTTT

V gene: TRBV6-5
J gene: TRBJ2-7
clone size: many
D gene: NA
CDR3 protein: CASSPNSGAYEQYF
CDR3 DNA: TGTGCCAGCAGCCCTAATTCCGGGGCCTACGAGCAGTACTTC

V gene: TRBV5-1
J gene: TRBJ1-1
clone size: many
D gene: NA
CDR3 protein: CASSENRISPDEAFF
CDR3 DNA: TGCGCCAGCAGCGAGAACAGGATCTCCCCCGATGAAGCTTTCTTT

V gene: TRBV9
J gene: TRBJ2-7
clone size: many
D gene: NA
CDR3 protein: CASSVVDYLGEQYF
CDR3 DNA: TGTGCCAGCAGCGTAGTCGACTACCTCGGGGAGCAGTACTTC

V gene: TRBV5-5
J gene: TRBJ2-4
clone size: many
D gene: NA
CDR3 protein: CASSSDPRDIQYF
CDR3 DNA: TGTGCCAGCAGTTCAGACCCCCGGGACATTCAGTACTTC

V gene: TRBV5-1
J gene: TRBJ1-2
clone size: many
D gene: NA
CDR3 protein: CASSTSDISNYGYTF
CDR3 DNA: TGCGCCAGCAGCACCTCGGACATCTCTAACTATGGCTACACCTTC